This record covers a single T cell receptor beta chain. Its antigen is currently not known. Base qualities are not recorded, but no much larger clone differs from it by a single base. In total, fewer than 750 healthy bone marrow donors made up the cohort. All cohort members were sampled while nominally healthy, although unrecorded immune exposures were likely present. The donor tested CMV seropositive, placing the donor among the 250 to 300 seropositive members of the cohort. A peripheral blood sample was provided by each donor, and peripheral blood mononuclear cells were used for TCR beta sequencing. Genomic DNA extraction from the blood cell samples was performed with the Qiagen DNeasy Blood Extraction Kit. The library was prepared using the immunoSEQ multiplex PCR assay. A mixture of 60 forward primers for TCR Vbeta segments and 13 reverse primers for TCR Jbeta segments was used in the multiplex PCR. The CDR3 region of rearranged TCR beta genes was amplified from genomic DNA with a multiplex PCR assay. The Illumina HiSeq System was used to sequence the amplified TCR beta libraries as 87-base-pair reads. The paper's processing steps were these. A later analysis tallied around 82 million unique TCR beta chains across the 700 or so repertoires, and about 10 million of those chains were shared by two or more donors. A nearest-neighbor algorithm error-corrected the raw reads and collapsed the reads into unique sequences, merging closely related sequences to remove PCR and sequencing errors. To assign V, D and J gene segments, CDR3 sequences were aligned to IMGT reference sequences. For a sequence to be retained, a match of at least six nucleotides to both a V gene segment and a J gene segment was required. A rearrangement was called productive if the CDR3 had no stop codons and remained in frame with V and J, and every other rearrangement was called non-productive. Following IMGT convention, CDR3 was defined as the stretch from the second conserved V-encoded cysteine up to the conserved J-encoded phenylalanine. In an earlier analysis of just under 600 of the donors, sequences lacking an unambiguous match to a single V gene segment were excluded. An earlier analysis of over 450 of the donors classified V segments as functional when productive rearrangements were above 56.7% and as segregating when the standard deviation between donors was above 5%. A statistical classification framework was built for diagnosing cytomegalovirus status from the catalog of TCR beta chain sequences. V and J gene assignment, in a later analysis, came from comparing TCR nucleotide sequences with IMGT/GENE-DB human TR gene sequences. In a later analysis, CDR3 sequences and most-parsimonious VDJ recombination scenarios were assigned using the TCRdist pipeline. In a later analysis, each TCR beta chain was defined by its CDR3 amino acid sequence together with its V-gene family, and reads lacking a unique V-gene family were excluded. A later analysis removed 592 highly shared, low-generation-probability nucleotide sequences to deal with suspected cross-contamination and a sequencing artifact. A later analysis calculated a clonal expansion index for each public chain from normalized within-repertoire ranks of inferred template counts. Generation probabilities in a later analysis came from a VDJ recombination model fitted to out-of-frame rearrangements, and those results were checked against IGoR. In a later analysis, hypergeometric tests were used to score TCR-TCR, TCR-HLA and TCR-CMV co-occurrence, with a repertoire-size bias correction applied to TCR pairs. To estimate false discovery rates, a later analysis permuted the HLA or CMV assignments 20 times. In a later analysis, co-occurring TCRs were grouped with DBSCAN, and TCRdist sequence similarity was added when clustering was performed within HLA-allele-positive subsets. Repertoires with fewer than 30,000 or more than 120,000 public chains, plus five repertoires with anomalous nucleotide sharing, were excluded from co-occurrence clustering. Drawn from immuneACCESS, this table holds only the in-frame rearrangements with V and J called that TCRdb kept. Clones are partly lost; checked studies trace under half to an unresolved V gene and leave the rest unexplained. V, J and clone size reflect that table, while D and trimming were determined from the DNA. The sample profile shows some 71,000 clones; around 70% of them were found once. The ten largest clones take up 7.5% to 8% of the sample.

The data were obtained in a study of cytomegalovirus exposure and HLA in healthy donors (dated by TCRdb to 2015 to 2018). Study-level background: An earlier analysis of some 500 of the donors reported 250 to 350 Gb of sequence data and roughly 100 million unique TCR beta sequences from about 179 million T cells. High-throughput TCR immunosequencing, statistical association of individual TCRs with disease status, and machine learning were combined to predict cytomegalovirus infection status. Donor age, sex, ethnicity and CMV serostatus were compiled together with the repertoire data. Every repertoire in the discovery cohort had been generated on one and the same sequencing platform. Approximately 330 gigabases of sequencing data and 70 million to 95 million unique TCR sequences made up an early release that covered nearly 650 HLA-typed donors. Of the roughly 410 genotyped donors, roughly 76% were placed in the genetic ancestry cluster associated with self-reported Caucasian donors. Along with the approximately 650-subject first cohort, a separate validation cohort of over a hundred different subjects was used. Genome-wide SNP genotypes for about 60% of the 666 donors were used in a later genetic analysis, which treated that subset as a discovery cohort. Four to six DR-DQ haplotypes were handled as single units for association and clustering, since linkage in the cohort was strong. HLA typing covered class I and class II loci at four-digit resolution. Among 350 to 400 genotyped donors of the cohort, an average of around 240,000 unique TCR beta nucleotide sequences were sequenced per donor, approximately 20% of them non-productive. An earlier analysis of 587 of the donors used high-throughput TCR beta sequencing to judge whether each TCR beta V gene segment behaved as functional or pseudogenic. The number of typed donors differed by locus: about 620-630 for A, B, C, DRB1 and DQB1; 500 to 550 for DQA1; 606 for DPA1; and 400 to 480 for DPB1. The study aimed to test whether cataloging public T cell receptors could reveal signatures of past pathogen exposure. A later analysis re-examined previously published TCR beta repertoires from over 500 donors and added high-resolution HLA genotyping to investigate patterns of TCR occurrence. Using immunosequencing, the study profiled T cell repertoires from around 680 subjects and related those repertoires to cytomegalovirus serostatus. The later analysis used no new phenotypic data to find candidate immune exposures, relying instead on TCR beta sequences and their occurrence across donors.

Broad study findings and their caveats: A few of the identified cytomegalovirus-associated TCR beta chains were confirmed in vitro to be specific for cytomegalovirus antigens. Compared with equally common non-associated chains, HLA-associated TCR beta chains in a later analysis were more clonally expanded and had lower generation probabilities. Assigning TCR associations to individual alleles was difficult when HLA alleles, especially DR and DQ, strongly co-occurred. Because counts were too low, around 18 rarely observed V segments, including chromosome 9 orphons, were left out of the earlier analysis of over 550 of the donors. In a later genetic analysis, fewer N-insertions in productive TCRs were reported among donors in an Asian-associated ancestry cluster than the approximately 630-donor mean. Sequencing depth was assumed to be roughly uniform across donors in the presence/absence analyses, though that assumption may not hold. A total of around 150 TCR beta chains were listed by the study as associated with cytomegalovirus. A later analysis associated 16,951 TCR beta sequences with specific HLA alleles at a false discovery rate of 0.05. In a later genetic analysis, a missense DCLRE1C variant was associated with V-gene and J-gene trimming of TCR beta chains, and the association was replicated in an independent cohort. A later analysis reported that several top co-occurrence clusters appeared linked to parvovirus B19, influenza, CMV and Epstein-Barr virus. In this cohort, only TCR beta chains were sequenced, and detectable features were limited by the absence of alpha or paired-chain data. In both the original and validation cohorts, the classifier was reported to diagnose cytomegalovirus status with high specificity and sensitivity. Linkage disequilibrium might explain the correlated functional status among segregating V segments, but an unknown experimental factor could not be ruled out. According to the authors, the approach could potentially be generalized to other disease states and immunological phenotypes. Most TCR sequences were seen in very few donors, while some public TCRs were found in many individuals. Most CMV-associated TCR beta chains appeared to be HLA-restricted in a later analysis, and the HLA associations seemed to be driven largely by CMV exposure. According to a later analysis, TCR association rates differed among HLA loci, with DRB1 alleles showing the most associated TCRs and HLA-C alleles showing the fewest. Immune exposure information for the cohort was limited to CMV serostatus. A further reported finding was that TCR beta sequences accurately predicted the HLA-A and HLA-B alleles for most subjects in the first cohort. Because some donors lacked HLA typing at each locus, the association tests relied only on the typed subset. An earlier analysis of around 540 of the donors showed that most TCR beta V segments appeared in productive rearrangements either about 90% or about 30% of the time, which broadly matched IMGT annotations. A cluster of highly shared sequence variants was judged likely to be a technical artifact of the sequencing pipeline.

The sequence derives from a man between 35 and 55 years old in good health and CMV-seropositive. The material sequenced was PBMCs.

The CDR3 region: CASSLVDRRLTSLISPLHF. The DNA reads TGTGCCAGCAGCTTGGTGGACAGGAGGTTGACGTCGCTAATTTCACCCCTCCACTTT. The receptor chain draws on TRBV5-6 and TRBJ1-6; 7 bases in the middle match TRBD1. Unmatched junction bases come to 18, with V trimmed by 0 bases and J by 9 bases. The CDR3 numbers 19 residues from cysteine through phenylalanine. Solely the CDR3 DNA is kept, with 57 bases framed from the first base. The germline V gene yields SGHDT for CDR1 and YYEEEE for CDR2.